This T cell receptor beta chain was identified during a study of a mutant IDH1 vaccine in newly diagnosed glioma. CDR1 is SNHLY, CDR2 FYNNEI, per germline. Deletions cut 8 bases from V and 3 bases from J, with 13 bases between. The length of the CDR3 is 13 residues. With respect to this clone: Antigen specificity is unknown.

Time point described: week 5, during vaccination. All doses held 300 ug of mutant IDH1 20-mer peptide, with topical imiquimod. The repertoire was sequenced with immunoSEQ multiplex PCR; TCRdb's copy has only in-frame clones and lacks some. The sample records tens of thousands of clones, 75% to 90% being singletons. The sequence derives from a woman in her thirties or forties with glioma. Some clones in this sample may be carry-over from other donors' samples. The chain employs TRBV2 and TRBJ1-1, with a tentative D call TRBD1 (6 bases). Sequencing was performed on peripheral blood mononuclear cells (PBMCs), taken from a glioma patient whose treatment included an IDH1 peptide vaccine. The CDR3 region has the DNA TGTGCCAGCGTTCAGGGGATTGACACTGAAGCTTTCTTT. Translation: CASVQGIDTEAFF.